This T cell receptor delta chain was profiled in a study of gamma-delta chains in newborns, infants, children. As for the study in general: Polyclonal expansion of innate γδ T cells after birth follows microbial exposure.

CDR1 is GEAIGNYY and CDR2 is EKD in the germline V gene. After removal of 1 base from V and 2 bases from J, the junction contained 1 base not matched to a gene. CDR3 length equals 16 residues. By share, this clone counts as large (0.1 to 1%). The sample carries other DNA sequences with the same CDR3. TCRdb reanalysed the reads via CATT. The table shows more than 1,500 delta-chain clones, with around 7.6% occurring only once. The chain has TRDV2 and TRDJ3, with 7 bases aligning to TRDD3. Sequenced: blood. The sequence was obtained from a child who was a newborn, infant or young child, either healthy, febrile or measles-vaccinated (not recorded which). The CDR3 nucleotides are TGTGCCTGTGACACTGGGGGACCCTGGGACACCCGACAGATGTTTTTC. Its translation: CACDTGGPWDTRQMFF.